Each of the 14 T cell receptor beta chains below was sequenced from the same sample in a study of regulatory T cells in long-lasting Graves disease (dated by TCRdb to 2020 to 2022). The method behind the library was multiplex PCR. Sequencing instrument: Illumina HiSeq 4000. CDR3 regions were amplified by Arm-PCR with iRepertoire HTBI primers to construct TCR beta libraries. The raw public data were reprocessed by TCRdb itself: fastp quality trimming at Q25, MiXCR clonotype calling, in-frame beta chains only. Records with the same CDR3 protein are collapsed into one entry carrying the most frequent genes and DNA. The sample yields approximately 270,000 distinct CDR3 sequences; about 20% were counted once. The ten biggest clones cover approximately 14% of the sample. The sample's time point label, decoded: newly diagnosed GD, antithyroid drugs for less than 3 months. For both TCR sequencing and RNA sequencing, RNA was extracted from PBMCs using TRIzol.

These same data were also listed under a study on T cells in Graves' hyperthyroidism and ophthalmopathy.

The sample here was peripheral blood mononuclear cells (PBMCs), taken at new diagnosis, from a patient treated with antithyroid drugs. Receptors were obtained from a young woman with Graves disease. Donor details come from another sample of the same person, matched by shared clones.

Comments on this clonotype: This is likely an artifact of a read error, given a far larger clone one base away. The genes are TRBV20-1 and TRBJ2-7; 10 bases agree with TRBD1. The CDR3 is made up of 16 amino acids. V lost 0 bases, J lost 7 bases, and 12 bases stayed unmatched. The germline V gene encodes CDR1 DFQATT and CDR2 SNEGSKA (reference sequence). In nucleotides, the CDR3 is TGCAGTGCTAGAGAAGTTGGGACAGGGGTGTACAATGAGCAGTACTTC. Translation gives CSAREVGTGVYNEQYF.

This chain links TRBV5-6 with TRBJ2-7, with a tentative D call TRBD1 (6 bases). From germline, CDR1 is SGHDT and CDR2 YYEEEE. The CDR3 totals 16 residues. V shed 6 bases and J shed 0 bases, with 19 bases lying between them. The CDR3 nucleotides are TGTGCCAGCACCCTGGGTGGGGGCCTGACCTCCTACGAGCAGTACTTC. It yields the protein CASTLGGGLTSYEQYF. The whole variable domain, remainder taken from reference TRBV5-6 and TRBJ2-7, is DAGVTQSPTHLIKTRGQQVTLRCSPKSGHDTVSWYQQALGQGPQFIFQYYEEEERQRGNFPDRFSGHQFPNYSSELNVNALLLGDSALYLCASTLGGGLTSYEQYFGPGTRLTVT.

This clonotype was picked up many times. The chain employs TRBV19 and TRBJ1-5, with TRBD1 as a possible D gene (5 bases). V was shortened by 3 bases and J by 4 bases, with 13 bases between the two germline ends. This CDR3 has 15 residues. Germline CDR1 and CDR2: LNHDA and SQIVND (reference sequence). The CDR3 DNA is TGTGCCAGTAGTATCGGGGCCAGGGAGAATCAGCCCCAGCATTTT. Its translation is CASSIGARENQPQHF.

Ten or more counts support this clonotype. This chain links TRBV6-1 with TRBJ1-1; D remains ambiguous. V gave up 3 bases and J gave up 11 bases, with 13 bases separating them. Germline CDR1 reads MNHNS; CDR2 reads SASEGT. CDR3 length: 12 amino acids. CDR3 residues: CASSDGVGEAFF. Written as DNA, the CDR3 is TGTGCCAGCAGTGATGGAGTGGGCGAGGCTTTCTTT.

This clonotype occurred many times. This chain connects TRBV7-2 to TRBJ1-4; 9 bases align to TRBD1. Germline assignment: CDR1 SGHTA and CDR2 FQGNSA. This CDR3 spans 15 amino acids. Trimming took 5 bases from V and 8 from J; bases not matched to a gene: 9. CDR3 bases: TGTGCCAGCAGCGCCGGACAGGGGCATTGGGAAAAACTGTTTTTT. It translates to CASSAGQGHWEKLFF. The entire variable domain, with the rest obtained from reference TRBV7-2 and TRBJ1-4, is as follows: GAGVSQSPSNKVTEKGKDVELRCDPISGHTALYWYRQSLGQGLEFLIYFQGNSAPDKSGLPSDRFSAERTGGSVSTLTIQRTQQEDSAVYLCASSAGQGHWEKLFFGSGTQLSVL.

This clonotype has at least ten counts. The chain combines TRBV20-1 with TRBJ1-6; 9 bases are shared with TRBD1. V lost 3 bases and J lost 6; bases outside the gene matches: 3. CDR1 DFQATT and CDR2 SNEGSKA come from the germline V gene (reference sequence). The CDR3 runs 14 residues. The CDR3 DNA reads TGCAGTGCTAGGGAGACAGGGGGTAATTCACCCCTCCACTTT. This codes for CSARETGGNSPLHF.

This clonotype was recorded at least ten times. The rearrangement joins TRBV7-9 to TRBJ1-5; unclear D gene. Germline V gene lookup returns CDR1 SEHNR and CDR2 FQNEAQ (reference sequence). This CDR3 comprises 12 residues. The V end was cut by 5 bases, the J end by 4 bases, with 6 bases between. CDR3 residues: CASSRVNQPQHF. The CDR3, as DNA: TGTGCCAGCAGCAGGGTGAATCAGCCCCAGCATTTT.

The J gene is TRBJ1-2, the V gene TRBV5-4; no clear D gene. The V end lost 0 bases, the J end lost 10 bases, and 16 bases lay between the germline ends. Germline V CDR1 and CDR2: SGHNT, YYREEE (reference sequence). The CDR3 totals 14 residues. Here the CDR3 DNA reads TGTGCCAGCAGCTTGGGAGGAGGGATTGAGGTCTACACCTTC. This sequence encodes CASSLGGGIEVYTF.

This clonotype occurred many times. The CDR3 spells CASSLAGGARGNEQFF. CDR3 DNA: TGTGCCAGCAGCTTAGCTGGGGGGGCCAGGGGAAATGAGCAGTTCTTC. The V call is TRBV7-6, the J call TRBJ2-1, with D maybe TRBD2 (7 bases). The CDR3 extends over 16 amino acids. Between the trimmed V and J ends, which lost 0 bases and 7 bases, there was a span of 16 bases. Germline V gene lookup returns CDR1 SGHVS and CDR2 FNYEAQ.

The genes are TRBV10-3 and TRBJ2-1; the D gene is possibly TRBD2 (7 bases). The V end was cut by 10 bases, the J end by 9 bases, with 22 bases between. Germline V lookup: CDR1 ENHRY, CDR2 SYGVKD. CDR3 size: 14 residues. This chain's CDR3 is CATKPPGGRGEQFF. CDR3 sequence (DNA): TGTGCCACGAAGCCCCCGGGGGGCCGCGGTGAGCAGTTCTTC.

This clonotype has only a few counts. With a far larger clone one base away, a read error is the likely cause. This sequence joins TRBV7-2 and TRBJ2-3, with D hard to call. The DNA end is a closer match to TRBJ2-5, so the J assignment may be wrong. Germline lookup yields CDR1 SGHTA and CDR2 FQGNSA. This CDR3 region has 13 residues. CDR3 nucleotides: TGTGCCAGCAGCGAGAGGAGTAAGGAGATCCAGTACTTC. Translated: CASSERSKEIQYF.

This clonotype was seen ten or more times. The chain recombines TRBV20-1 with TRBJ1-2; 7 bases fit TRBD1. V was pared by 5 bases and J by 3 bases, with 9 bases of the junction left unmatched. Per germline, CDR1 DFQATT and CDR2 SNEGSKA (reference sequence). The length of the CDR3 is 14 residues. CDR3 DNA sequence: TGCAGTGCTCATGGACAGGAAACCGACTATGGCTACACCTTC. It is translated as CSAHGQETDYGYTF.

This clonotype was observed many times. This chain links TRBV20-1 with TRBJ1-3, with TRBD1 matching 7 bases. The CDR3 runs to 13 residues. CDR1 is DFQATT and CDR2 is SNEGSKA in the germline V gene (reference sequence). Here the CDR3 reads CSGKQGNGNTIYF. CDR3 coding DNA: TGCAGCGGAAAACAGGGGAATGGAAACACCATATATTTT.

As regards this clonotype: Given a far larger clone just one base away, this is likely a sequencing read error. This chain connects TRBV12-3 or TRBV12-4 to TRBJ2-1; TRBD1 is a possible D gene (6 bases). Trimming removed 3 bases from V and 10 bases from J, with 19 bases in between. The CDR3 has 15 residues. DNA for the CDR3: TGTGCCAGCAGTTTTGTCCAGGGGAATCCCTACGAGCAGTTCTTC. It yields the protein CASSFVQGNPYEQFF.